This T cell receptor beta chain derives from a study of CXCR3-negative and CXCR3-positive naive CD8 T cells (dated by TCRdb to about 2019). Regarding the research as a whole: In total, 120 million to 150 million TRB reads were obtained, corresponding to roughly 1.5 +/- 0.3 million reads per library. The diversity and physicochemical repertoire analyses included ten to eleven donors pooled from two independent experiments. The TRBV-TRBJ cluster analysis covered naive subsets from several donors and memory cells from 3 donors.

The paper's findings and limits, for the study overall: TRB CDR3s from CXCR3-positive naive cells showed higher hydrophobicity (lower Kidera factor 4), lower energy, and higher strength and volume indices than CXCR3-negative naive cells. TRBV-TRBJ usage was similar between naive CXCR3-negative and CXCR3-positive cells from the same donor, while memory cells showed distinct patterns. Both naive subsets had comparably high repertoire diversity, while memory CD8+ T cells had much lower repertoire diversity. Freshly isolated PBMCs were used for most assays because CXCR3 expression partially decreased after cryopreservation. Because surface CD5, which is linked to self-reactivity in mice, was comparable between the naive subsets, TCR interaction strength was also inferred from TRB CDR3 physicochemical properties.

The sequencing machine was a NextSeq 550. The Human TCR Profiling Kit (MiLaboratory) was used to prepare UMI-labeled 5' RACE TRB cDNA libraries. cDNA synthesis used the entire amount of extracted RNA, and PCR amplification then used the entire amount of cDNA produced. Libraries were prepared in parallel using an identical number of PCR cycles. On the study's bioinformatics: MIGEC and MiXCR extracted about 53,000 +/- 10,000 unique UMI-labeled TRB cDNA molecules per library, requiring at least two reads per UMI. An average of approximately 40,000 +/- 10,000 functional in-frame TRB CDR3 nucleotide clonotypes without stop codons was found per library. Diversity metrics, including normalized Shannon-Wiener and Chao1, were computed in VDJtools after downsampling to 5000 UMI-labeled TRB molecules per sample. VDJtools was used to calculate clonotype-size-weighted physicochemical properties of the central five CDR3 residues, namely interaction energy, strength, volume and Kidera factor 4. TCRdb reprocessed the reads, so every CDR3 protein sequence counts as one entry and DNA is not shown. It is TCRdb's table, rather than the study itself, that gives the V and J calls and clone size. The sample table records around 160,000 distinct CDR3 sequences. Around 0.3% of the sample goes to the ten largest clones.

The CDR3 runs 18 residues from the cysteine to the phenylalanine. No coding sequence is recorded. CDR1 and CDR2, per the germline V gene, are MDHEN and SYDVKM. Each CD8+ T cell subset was flow-sorted in triplicate, with over 250,000 cells per subset placed directly into RLT lysis buffer. To exclude memory contaminants, naive CD8+ T cells were stringently defined as CD45RO-CCR7+CD27+CD95-. Peripheral blood mononuclear cells were isolated from buffy coats by standard density gradient centrifugation. Naive CXCR3-negative and CXCR3-positive CD8+ T cells were flow-sorted using a FACSAria III. Total RNA was extracted from sorted cells with an RNeasy Mini Kit. A remark on this clonotype: Its specific antigen is unknown.

The chain employs TRBV28 and TRBJ2-3; TCRdb's assignment of TRBD2 cannot be checked, as there is no DNA. The TCR comes from a human donor in good health. Some clones in this sample may be carry-over from other donors' samples. Specimen: naive CXCR3+ CD8+ T cells from blood. In the paper's terms, the cell subset or site label means: CD45RO-CCR7+CD27+CD95- naive CD8+ T cells expressing CXCR3 (TNR3+). The CDR3: CASSPGGVLTTDTDTQYF.